The 26 T cell receptor beta chains in this list originate from one sample, sequenced in a study of cytomegalovirus exposure and HLA in healthy donors. PCR involved 60 Vbeta and 13 Jbeta primers. Some clones are missing from TCRdb's copy, which holds only in-frame ones; the method was immunoSEQ multiplex PCR. The sample carries approximately 170,000 clones, around 78% recorded once. The sequenced sample was PBMCs. The receptors derive from a woman between 40 and 50 years old in good health and CMV-seropositive.

The J gene is TRBJ2-1, the V gene TRBV9; 11 bases align to TRBD2. From germline, CDR1 is SGDLS and CDR2 YYNGEE. The CDR3 is made up of 17 amino acids. Trimming cost V 4 bases and J 1 base; bases outside gene matches: 7. The chain's CDR3 is CASSLIAGGSSYNEQFF. The CDR3 nucleotides are TGTGCCAGCAGCTTAATAGCGGGGGGGTCATCCTACAATGAGCAGTTCTTC.

The chain joins TRBV5-6 to TRBJ2-3; 12 bases line up with TRBD2. Trimming cost V 6 bases and J 9 bases; bases outside gene matches: 17. CDR3 length: 17 amino acids. Germline CDR1 reads SGHDT; CDR2 reads YYEEEE. The CDR3 region has the DNA TGTGCCAGCACCCGAGGGCGGGCTAGCGGGGGGGCCGGAACGCAGTATTTT. It yields the protein CASTRGRASGGAGTQYF.

The J gene is TRBJ2-2, the V gene TRBV5-1; D gene ambiguous. The germline gives CDR1 SGHRS, CDR2 YFSETQ. V was trimmed by 5 bases and J by 7 bases, leaving 12 bases between them. CDR3 length equals 13 residues. The CDR3 sequence is CASSPRNGGELFF. CDR3 bases: TGCGCCAGCAGTCCGCGAAATGGCGGGGAGCTGTTTTTT. Full variable domain (missing parts from reference TRBV5-1 and TRBJ2-2): KAGVTQTPRYLIKTRGQQVTLSCSPISGHRSVSWYQQTPGQGLQFLFEYFSETQRNKGNFPGRFSGRQFSNSRSEMNVSTLELGDSALYLCASSPRNGGELFFGEGSRLTVL.

This sequence joins TRBV7-3 and TRBJ2-1; D is unclear. Trimming took off 3 bases at V and 9 bases at J, with 9 bases between the two ends. This CDR3 spans 12 amino acids. Germline CDR1 and CDR2: SGHTA and FQGTGA. CDR3 nucleotides: TGTGCCAGCAGCTTTACGGTTACTGAGCAGTTCTTC. It encodes CASSFTVTEQFF.

The chain employs TRBV7-2 and TRBJ1-2, with D perhaps TRBD1 (5 bases). This CDR3 contains 12 residues. The V end was cut by 2 bases, the J end by 6 bases, with 7 bases between. Germline-derived CDR1 and CDR2 are SGHTA and FQGNSA. The CDR3 protein is CASSLRGDGYTF. For the CDR3, the DNA is TGTGCCAGCAGCTTAAGGGGCGATGGCTACACCTTC.

This clone was observed once. This chain joins TRBV19 and TRBJ1-1; 7 bases line up with TRBD1. The CDR3 runs 16 residues. The V gene's germline CDR1 is LNHDA and CDR2 SQIVND (reference sequence). V shed 6 bases and J 5 bases; nucleotides not matched to a gene: 15. The CDR3 sequence: CASRDPRQGSGTEAFF. In DNA form, the CDR3 reads TGTGCCAGTAGAGACCCGAGACAGGGCTCAGGGACTGAAGCTTTCTTT.

This sequence joins TRBV6-5 and TRBJ2-7, with TRBD2 as a possible D gene (7 bases). Between the trimmed V and J ends, which lost 6 bases and 4 bases, there was a span of 13 bases. The CDR3 is made up of 13 amino acids. The germline CDR1 and CDR2 sequences are MNHEY and SVGAGI. The CDR3 nucleotides read TGTGCCAGCAGGGGAGGGGGGGAATACGAGCAGTACTTC. It specifies CASRGGGEYEQYF.

The genes are TRBV18 and TRBJ1-6; D perhaps matches TRBD1 (6 bases). Germline V gene sequence: CDR1 KGHSH, CDR2 LQKENI. V was trimmed by 1 base and J by 8 bases, leaving 27 bases between them. The CDR3 totals 20 residues. The CDR3 region is CASSPRAPSGERGRDSPLHF. CDR3 in DNA: TGTGCCAGCTCACCACGTGCGCCGTCAGGGGAGCGCGGCCGTGATTCACCCCTCCACTTT.

V is TRBV2 and J is TRBJ1-1, with D maybe TRBD1 (5 bases). The CDR3 sequence is 16 residues long. V lost 0 bases and J lost 7, with 18 bases in between. Germline-derived CDR1 and CDR2 are SNHLY and FYNNEI. The CDR3 nucleotides are TGTGCCAGCAGTGAAGCGAAGGGCTTGGGAACAGGTGAAGCTTTCTTT. Amino acids: CASSEAKGLGTGEAFF.

This clone was detected a few times. The chain joins TRBV6-5 to TRBJ2-5; D not resolved. Germline CDR1 reads MNHEY; CDR2 reads SVGAGI. CDR3 size: 11 residues. V gave up 2 bases and J gave up 7 bases, with 5 bases separating them. DNA of the CDR3: TGTGCCAGCAGTTACCTCGGGACCCAGTACTTC. It translates to CASSYLGTQYF.

The DNA for the CDR3 is TGTGCCTGGACTCCCCGGGACTATTATAGCAATCAGCCCCAGCATTTT. The encoded protein is CAWTPRDYYSNQPQHF. This sequence joins TRBV30 and TRBJ1-5; D may be TRBD1 (5 bases). The V gene's germline CDR1 is GTSNPN and CDR2 SVGIG (reference sequence). The CDR3 length is 16 residues. The germline V and J ends were trimmed by 4 bases and 0 bases, with 16 bases remaining between them.

The chain recombines TRBV4-3 with TRBJ2-1, with 8 positions matching TRBD2. CDR3 size: 17 residues. Germline V gene data show CDR1 as LGHNA and CDR2 as YSLEER. V was clipped by 3 bases and J by 2 bases; unmatched bases: 9. CDR3 in amino acids: CASSQEMERGPYNEQFF. The CDR3 nucleotides are TGCGCCAGCAGCCAGGAAATGGAGCGGGGGCCCTACAATGAGCAGTTCTTC.

This clone was seen more than once but under ten times. The V gene is TRBV7-9, the J gene TRBJ2-7; 8 nucleotides align to TRBD1. Germline values: CDR1 SEHNR, CDR2 FQNEAQ (reference sequence). With V trimmed by 5 bases and J by 6 bases, 12 bases remained unmatched. The CDR3 extends over 15 amino acids. CDR3 nucleotide sequence: TGTGCCAGCAGCCGAAACCTGGGACAGGTTAGCGAGCAGTACTTC. Translation: CASSRNLGQVSEQYF. The full variable domain, with the rest looked up from reference TRBV7-9 and TRBJ2-7, is DTGVSQNPRHKITKRGQNVTFRCDPISEHNRLYWYRQTLGQGPEFLTYFQNEAQLEKSRLLSDRFSAERPKGSFSTLEIQRTEQGDSAMYLCASSRNLGQVSEQYFGPGTRLTVT.

This clone was observed a few times. This chain uses TRBV9 with TRBJ2-1, with D perhaps matching TRBD1 (5 bases). The CDR3 has 16 residues. V gave up 0 bases and J gave up 2 bases, with 12 bases separating them. CDR1 is SGDLS and CDR2 is YYNGEE in the germline V gene. The CDR3 coding sequence is TGTGCCAGCAGCGTAGTGGGGCTCGCAACCTACAATGAGCAGTTCTTC. Residues: CASSVVGLATYNEQFF.

The chain recombines TRBV19 with TRBJ2-7, with D possibly being TRBD1 (6 bases). Trimming left V 3 bases short and J 7 bases short, with 13 bases between. The V gene's germline CDR1 is LNHDA and CDR2 SQIVND (reference sequence). This CDR3 comprises 13 residues. CDR3: CASSMPDRPEQYF. In DNA form, the CDR3 reads TGTGCCAGTAGTATGCCGGACAGACCGGAGCAGTACTTC.

The chain uses TRBV6-5 and TRBJ1-1, with 9 positions matching TRBD1. This CDR3 comprises 12 residues. V was pared by 8 bases and J by 6 bases, with 4 bases of the junction left unmatched. Germline CDR1 and CDR2: MNHEY and SVGAGI. CDR3 sequence (DNA): TGTGCCAGCGGGACAGGGCATGCTGAAGCTTTCTTT. Protein: CASGTGHAEAFF.

This clone came up once. CDR3 sequence (DNA): TGTGCCAGCAGCCCCCAGCCAGGGACTCTTACGGGGGAGCAGTACTTC. Residues: CASSPQPGTLTGEQYF. The gene calls are TRBV9 and TRBJ2-7, with D maybe TRBD2 (6 bases). This CDR3 comprises 16 residues. Germline CDR1 reads SGDLS; CDR2 reads YYNGEE. Trimming stripped 4 bases from V and 7 bases from J, with 24 bases between.

The chain employs TRBV7-9 and TRBJ2-1, with 9 positions matching TRBD2. Germline values: CDR1 SEHNR, CDR2 FQNEAQ (reference sequence). V lost 8 bases and J lost 0; bases outside the gene matches: 5. This CDR3 is 15 amino acids long. This CDR3 reads CASGLAGRSYNEQFF. In DNA, the CDR3 is TGTGCCAGCGGGCTAGCGGGGCGCTCCTACAATGAGCAGTTCTTC.

J is TRBJ1-1 and V is TRBV25-1; D perhaps matches TRBD1 (6 bases). Trimming pared 6 bases from V and 5 bases from J, leaving 13 bases between. The CDR3 spans 13 residues. Germline V CDR1 and CDR2: MGHDK, SYGVNS. CDR3 sequence: CASSRPGTTEAFF. The CDR3 DNA reads TGTGCCAGCAGCCGTCCAGGGACAACTGAAGCTTTCTTT.

V is TRBV6-5 and J is TRBJ1-2; 9 nucleotides align to TRBD1. In germline, CDR1 is MNHEY, CDR2 SVGAGI. The trim removed 5 bases at V and 3 bases at J, leaving 1 base unmatched. This CDR3 contains 13 residues. Here the CDR3 DNA reads TGTGCCAGCAGTCGGACAGGGGACTATGGCTACACCTTC. The encoded protein is CASSRTGDYGYTF.

This chain uses TRBV29-1 with TRBJ1-2; D gene uncertain. Germline CDR1 and CDR2: SQVTM and ANQGSEA. Trimming pared 5 bases from V and 8 bases from J, leaving 12 bases between. There are 11 residues in the CDR3. DNA for the CDR3: TGCAGCGTTTGGGTCGGGGAAGGCTACACCTTC. It is translated as CSVWVGEGYTF.

This clone was seen a single time. The chain carries TRBV9 and TRBJ1-1, with D perhaps matching TRBD1 (5 bases). Germline assignment: CDR1 SGDLS and CDR2 YYNGEE. This CDR3 spans 14 amino acids. V gave up 0 bases and J gave up 1 base, with 7 bases separating them. In DNA form, the CDR3 reads TGTGCCAGCAGCGTAGGTCAGGGGAACACTGAAGCTTTCTTT. This codes for CASSVGQGNTEAFF.

The chain uses TRBV19 and TRBJ1-2; tentative D call: TRBD1 (5 bases). Trimming cost V 7 bases and J 6 bases, with 15 bases left between them. CDR3 length: 13 amino acids. Germline assignment: CDR1 LNHDA and CDR2 SQIVND (reference sequence). CDR3 in DNA: TGTGCCAGTACTCAGGGTAGCCTTCATGGCTACACCTTC. It yields the protein CASTQGSLHGYTF. The full variable domain, in which reference TRBV19 and TRBJ1-2 provide the parts outside the CDR3, is DGGITQSPKYLFRKEGQNVTLSCEQNLNHDAMYWYRQDPGQGLRLIYYSQIVNDFQKGDIAEGYSVSREKKESFPLTVTSAQKNPTAFYLCASTQGSLHGYTFGSGTRLTVV.

The gene calls are TRBV19 and TRBJ1-2, with 12 bases that match TRBD1. The CDR3 sequence is 17 residues long. CDR1 LNHDA and CDR2 SQIVND come from the germline V gene (reference sequence). V shed 3 bases, J shed 2 bases, and the junction held 7 bases outside the gene matches. As DNA, the CDR3 is TGTGCCAGTAGTATGTGGGACAGGGGGCGAGAGAACTATGGCTACACCTTC. Translating gives CASSMWDRGRENYGYTF.

The chain couples TRBV30 to TRBJ2-5; 10 bases align to TRBD2. In germline, CDR1 is GTSNPN, CDR2 SVGIG (reference sequence). After removal of 2 bases from V and 3 bases from J, the junction contained 3 bases not matched to a gene. The CDR3 is made up of 14 amino acids. This chain's CDR3 is CAWSLGLAEETQYF. CDR3 coding DNA: TGTGCCTGGAGTCTTGGACTAGCGGAAGAGACCCAGTACTTC.

This clone was seen ten or more times. CDR3 nucleotides: TGCGCCAGCAGCCAAGGGGACAGGGAGGGATCACCCCTCCACTTT. Translation: CASSQGDREGSPLHF. The gene calls are TRBV4-1 and TRBJ1-6; 9 bases are shared with TRBD1. CDR1 and CDR2 from the germline V gene are MGHRA and YSYEKL. The junction had 5 bases not matched to a gene; V was cut back by 1 base and J by 10 bases. This CDR3 has 15 residues.